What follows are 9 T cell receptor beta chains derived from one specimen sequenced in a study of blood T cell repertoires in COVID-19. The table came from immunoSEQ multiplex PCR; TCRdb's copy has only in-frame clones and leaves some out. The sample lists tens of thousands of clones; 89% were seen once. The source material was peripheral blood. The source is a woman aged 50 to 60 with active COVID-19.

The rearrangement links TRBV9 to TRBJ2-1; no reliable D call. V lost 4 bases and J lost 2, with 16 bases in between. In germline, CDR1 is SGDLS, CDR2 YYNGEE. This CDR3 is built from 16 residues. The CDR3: CASSPRLSPAYNEQFF. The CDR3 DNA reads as TGTGCCAGCAGCCCTCGCCTGTCGCCGGCCTACAATGAGCAGTTCTTC.

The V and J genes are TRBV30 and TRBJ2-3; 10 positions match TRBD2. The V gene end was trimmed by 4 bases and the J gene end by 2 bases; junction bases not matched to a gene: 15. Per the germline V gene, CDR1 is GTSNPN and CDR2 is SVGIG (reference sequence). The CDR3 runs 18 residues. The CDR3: CAWKVEGAGLAITDTQYF. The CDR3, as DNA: TGTGCCTGGAAGGTTGAAGGAGCGGGACTAGCGATCACAGATACGCAGTATTTT.

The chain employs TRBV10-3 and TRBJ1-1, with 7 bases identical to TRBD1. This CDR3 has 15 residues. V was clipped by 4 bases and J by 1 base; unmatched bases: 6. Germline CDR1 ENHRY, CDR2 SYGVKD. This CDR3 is CAISVAGGTNTEAFF. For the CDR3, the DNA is TGTGCCATCAGTGTAGCAGGGGGTACGAACACTGAAGCTTTCTTT.

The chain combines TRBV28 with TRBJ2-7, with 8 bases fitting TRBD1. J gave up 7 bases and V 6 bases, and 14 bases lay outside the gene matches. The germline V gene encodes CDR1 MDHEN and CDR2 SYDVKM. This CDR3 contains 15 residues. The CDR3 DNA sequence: TGTGCCAGCAGCCCTGACAGGGGAGGTGGTTATGAGCAGTACTTC. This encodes CASSPDRGGGYEQYF.

The CDR3 DNA sequence: TGTGCCAGCAGCTTAGTTTCAGTTGGCTACACCTTC. It translates to CASSLVSVGYTF. This chain connects TRBV7-9 to TRBJ1-2; D not certain. The germline V gene encodes CDR1 SEHNR and CDR2 FQNEAQ (reference sequence). CDR3 length: 12 amino acids. V shed 1 base and J shed 7 bases, with 7 bases lying between them.

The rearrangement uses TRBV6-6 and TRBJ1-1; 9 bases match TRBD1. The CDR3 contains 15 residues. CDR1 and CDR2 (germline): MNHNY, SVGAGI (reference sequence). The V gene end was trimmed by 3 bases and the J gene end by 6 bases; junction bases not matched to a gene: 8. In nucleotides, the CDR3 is TGTGCCAGCAGTTATGCGGGACAGGGTCGTTCTGAAGCTTTCTTT. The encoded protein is CASSYAGQGRSEAFF.

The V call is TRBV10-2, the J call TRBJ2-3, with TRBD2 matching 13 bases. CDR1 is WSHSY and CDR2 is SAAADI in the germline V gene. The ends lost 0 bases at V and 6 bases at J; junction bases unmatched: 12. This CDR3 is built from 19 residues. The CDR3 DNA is TGCGCCAGCAGTGAGTCCGGACTAGCGGGAGACGCACCCTGGGATACGCAGTATTTT. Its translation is CASSESGLAGDAPWDTQYF.

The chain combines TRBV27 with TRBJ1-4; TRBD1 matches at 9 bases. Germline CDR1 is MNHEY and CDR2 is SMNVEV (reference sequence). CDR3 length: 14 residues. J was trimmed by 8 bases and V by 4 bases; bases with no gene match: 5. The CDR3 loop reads CASSSGQGFEKLFF. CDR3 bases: TGTGCCAGCAGTTCGGGACAGGGATTCGAAAAACTGTTTTTT. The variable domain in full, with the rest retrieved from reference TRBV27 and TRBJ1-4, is EAQVTQNPRYLITVTGKKLTVTCSQNMNHEYMSWYRQDPGLGLRQIYYSMNVEVTDKGDVPEGYKVSRKEKRNFPLILESPSPNQTSLYFCASSSGQGFEKLFFGSGTQLSVL.

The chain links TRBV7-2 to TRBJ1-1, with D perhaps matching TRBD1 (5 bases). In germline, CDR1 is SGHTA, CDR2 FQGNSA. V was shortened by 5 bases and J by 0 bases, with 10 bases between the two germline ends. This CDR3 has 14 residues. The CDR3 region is CASSPGQLNTEAFF. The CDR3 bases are TGTGCCAGCAGCCCAGGACAATTGAACACTGAAGCTTTCTTT.